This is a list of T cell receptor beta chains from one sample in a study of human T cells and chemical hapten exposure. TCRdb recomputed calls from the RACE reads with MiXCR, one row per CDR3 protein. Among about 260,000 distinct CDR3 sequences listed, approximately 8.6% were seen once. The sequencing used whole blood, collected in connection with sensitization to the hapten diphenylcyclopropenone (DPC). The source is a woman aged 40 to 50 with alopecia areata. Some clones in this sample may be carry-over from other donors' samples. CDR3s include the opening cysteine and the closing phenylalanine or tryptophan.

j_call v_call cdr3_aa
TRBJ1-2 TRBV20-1 CSARDRTQRNYGYTF
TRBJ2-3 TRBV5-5 CASSLRASTDTQYF
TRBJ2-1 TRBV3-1 CASSQVPSDEQFF
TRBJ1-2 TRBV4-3 CASSQDYRDSYGYTF
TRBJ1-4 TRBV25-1 CASSESGAGEKLFF
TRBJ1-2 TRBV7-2 CASSGTTGPPGYGYTF
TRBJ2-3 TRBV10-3 CAITSGPTPDTQYF
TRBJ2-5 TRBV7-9 CASSSYRGRETQYF
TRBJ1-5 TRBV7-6 CASSPGTAEKPQHF
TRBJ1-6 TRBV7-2 CASSLNRAIHF
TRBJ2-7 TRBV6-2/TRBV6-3 CASSYTTSGITYEQYF
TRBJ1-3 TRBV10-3 CAISEYQTPGNTIYF
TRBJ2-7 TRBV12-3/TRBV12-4 CASSFRTYEQYF
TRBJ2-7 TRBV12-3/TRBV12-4 CASSSHLSEQYF
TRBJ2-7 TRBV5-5 CASSTDRFRQYF
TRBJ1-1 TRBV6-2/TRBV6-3 CASSTRQGPSEAFF
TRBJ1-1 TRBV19 CATSRTPDTEAFF
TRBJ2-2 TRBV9 CASSVSGRGTGELFF
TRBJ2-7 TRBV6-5 CASSFDSGYEQYF
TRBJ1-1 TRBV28 CASSLPTPPEAFF
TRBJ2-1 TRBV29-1 CSVQQGAFNEQFF
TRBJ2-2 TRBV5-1 CASLGGETGELFF